Listed here is a single T cell receptor beta chain. No antigen is known for it. This CDR3 comprises 19 residues. Germline V gene data show CDR1 as SGHVS and CDR2 as FQNEAQ. The sample originates from a study of T cells expressing NK-cell markers. Turning to the study itself: Source material for TCR beta repertoires consisted of sorted CD3+CD56+NKG2C+, CD3+CD56+NKG2C- and CD3+CD56-NKG2C+ T cells. Eight donors were sequenced, of whom seven were HCMV-seropositive, while the remaining one was HCMV-seronegative. General observations from the study: Dominant NKG2C+ clonotypes accounted for roughly 1.0-7.5% of CD8+ T cells in more than five donors. Uncertainty persisted over the HCMV specificity of expanded NKG2C+ T cell clones.

TCRdb reworked the 5' RACE reads into one entry per CDR3 protein, no DNA. Its listing shows 130,000 to 150,000 distinct CDR3 sequences. The source of this sequence is a man between 18 and 29 years old in good health. V and J are TRBV7-8 and TRBJ2-3; the TCRdb D gene call, TRBD2, has no DNA to confirm it. The sample consisted of blood T cells: a sorted CD56 or NKG2C T cell subset, CD4+ or CD8+ T cells, or bulk PBMC T cells (not recorded which). The CDR3 sequence: CASSLSPDELAGFTDTQYF.